This entry concerns a single T cell receptor beta chain. Its antigen is not identified. Clones were sequenced by immunoSEQ multiplex PCR, and TCRdb holds only the in-frame ones, with some missing. Of 75,000 to 100,000 clones in the sample, about 85% were seen once. This specimen belongs to a study of T cell responses to AZD1222 COVID-19 vaccine. Overall study context: Timing groups of about 4 and about 12 weeks for second doses were pooled.

With 1 base removed from V and 1 base from J, the gap between germline ends came to 5 bases. The CDR3 totals 14 residues. The germline V gene encodes CDR1 SGHTA and CDR2 FQGNSA. General study findings and limits: Two AZD1222 administrations were followed by greater Spike-specific TCR breadth and depth. Reports say nearly half of spike-specific TCRs go after unmutated variant regions. It should be noted that donors were predominantly white British and more often female, and clonal diversity was possibly underestimated.

Sequencing was performed on peripheral blood, taken on day 0 of AZD1222 vaccination. V gene TRBV7-2 combines with J gene TRBJ1-3; D remains ambiguous. This TCR was recovered from an adult in good health. DNA of the CDR3: TGTGCCAGCAGCTTAGAACGGTCTGGAAACACCATATATTTT. Protein product: CASSLERSGNTIYF.